Given below is one T cell receptor beta chain in context. The CDR3 sequence is 12 residues long. CDR1 and CDR2 from the germline V gene are SGHTA and FQGNSA. V dropped 5 bases and J dropped 3 bases, with 8 bases sitting between them. TCR beta chains were sequenced at survey level with immunoSEQ. The method was immunoSEQ multiplex PCR; TCRdb's version includes in-frame clones alone and lacks a portion of them. The profile shows 68,000 or so clones, around 95% of them singletons. Sequencing was done on a sample of PBMCs. The chain recombines TRBV7-2 with TRBJ2-7; no firm D call. The receptor was isolated from a middle-aged man with rheumatoid arthritis. The CDR3 is CASSPSYYEQYF. In DNA form, the CDR3 reads TGTGCCAGCAGCCCCTCTTACTACGAGCAGTACTTC.